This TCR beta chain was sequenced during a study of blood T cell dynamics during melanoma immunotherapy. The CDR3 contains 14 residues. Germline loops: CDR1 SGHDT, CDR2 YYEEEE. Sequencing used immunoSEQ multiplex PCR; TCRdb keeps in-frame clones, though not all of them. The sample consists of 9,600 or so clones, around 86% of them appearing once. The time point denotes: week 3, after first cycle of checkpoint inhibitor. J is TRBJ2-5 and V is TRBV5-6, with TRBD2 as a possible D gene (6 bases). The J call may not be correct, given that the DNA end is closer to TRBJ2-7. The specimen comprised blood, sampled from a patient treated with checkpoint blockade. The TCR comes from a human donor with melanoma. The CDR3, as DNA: TGTGCCAGCAGCCCCGTTAGCGGCTCCTACGAGCAGTACTTC. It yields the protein CASSPVSGSYEQYF.